This entry lists 12 T cell receptor beta chains sequenced from one sample in a study of cytomegalovirus exposure and HLA in healthy donors. In the PCR, 60 Vbeta and 13 Jbeta primers were used. The data were produced by immunoSEQ multiplex PCR, yet TCRdb's version contains in-frame clones alone and is incomplete. The sample carries approximately 180,000 clones, 81% recorded once. Sequencing was performed on PBMCs. The receptors shown here come from a man younger than 35 in good health and CMV-seronegative.

The V gene is TRBV5-6, the J gene TRBJ2-2; TRBD2 matches 7 bases. The length of the CDR3 is 18 residues. V dropped 0 bases and J dropped 3; count of bases not matched to a gene: 11. Germline assignment: CDR1 SGHDT and CDR2 YYEEEE. CDR3 in amino acids: CASSLVGGYLLDTGELFF. CDR3 nucleotides: TGTGCCAGCAGCTTGGTCGGGGGGTACCTTCTTGACACCGGGGAGCTGTTTTTT.

This clone has just a few counts. This sequence joins TRBV27 and TRBJ1-5, with a possible D match to TRBD1 (5 bases). V was cut by 9 bases and J by 1 base, with 16 bases left in between. Germline V gene lookup returns CDR1 MNHEY and CDR2 SMNVEV (reference sequence). The CDR3 length is 15 residues. This CDR3 is CASSQGAQSNQPQHF. The CDR3 coding sequence is TGTGCCAGTTCCCAAGGGGCGCAAAGCAATCAGCCCCAGCATTTT.

J is TRBJ2-7 and V is TRBV5-4, with D possibly being TRBD2 (7 bases). V was shortened by 4 bases and J by 3 bases, with 17 bases between the two germline ends. In germline, CDR1 is SGHNT, CDR2 YYREEE (reference sequence). This CDR3 is built from 15 residues. CDR3 sequence: CASSPGGGRDYEQYF. Written as DNA, the CDR3 is TGTGCCAGCAGCCCGGGGGGCGGCAGGGACTACGAGCAGTACTTC.

The rearrangement joins TRBV5-1 to TRBJ2-2; D is unresolved. The CDR3 covers 13 residues. Deletions cut 0 bases from V and 3 bases from J, with 3 bases between. The germline V gene encodes CDR1 SGHRS and CDR2 YFSETQ. CDR3 residues: CASSLADTGELFF. In DNA, the CDR3 is TGCGCCAGCAGCTTGGCCGACACCGGGGAGCTGTTTTTT.

This chain connects TRBV18 to TRBJ2-3, with 8 bases identical to TRBD2. Germline V gene data show CDR1 as KGHSH and CDR2 as LQKENI. This CDR3 contains 16 residues. V was clipped by 0 bases and J by 1 base; unmatched bases: 3. The CDR3 region has the DNA TGTGCCAGCTCACCACCGCGAGCGGGGGGCACAGATACGCAGTATTTT. Its translation: CASSPPRAGGTDTQYF.

The gene calls are TRBV6-1 and TRBJ2-7; D may be TRBD2 (6 bases). This CDR3 is built from 13 residues. V lost 8 bases and J 7 bases, leaving 18 bases between the germline ends. Germline loops: CDR1 MNHNS, CDR2 SASEGT. The CDR3 region is CASSEGRMREQYF. DNA for the CDR3: TGTGCCAGCTCGGAGGGGAGGATGCGGGAGCAGTACTTC.

The CDR3 is CASSSPRSGRVYNEQFF. Here the CDR3 DNA reads TGTGCCAGCAGCTCTCCCCGGAGCGGGAGAGTCTACAATGAGCAGTTCTTC. The rearrangement uses TRBV7-3 and TRBJ2-1; 8 nucleotides match TRBD2. This CDR3 spans 17 amino acids. The V and J ends lost 4 bases and 3 bases, in that order; junction bases with no gene match: 11. In germline, CDR1 is SGHTA, CDR2 FQGTGA.

The chain couples TRBV10-1 to TRBJ2-6; D is ambiguous. Germline V gene sequence: CDR1 WNHNN, CDR2 SYGVQD (reference sequence). This CDR3 comprises 16 residues. The ends were cut back, 7 bases at V and 0 bases at J, with 13 bases in the middle. This CDR3 is CASTLYLHSGANVLTF. Here the CDR3 DNA reads TGCGCCAGCACCCTCTACCTCCACTCTGGGGCCAACGTCCTGACTTTC.

For the CDR3, the DNA is TGTGCCAGCAGCTTGGATAGCGGGGGGATCCAAGAGACCCAGTACTTC. Protein product: CASSLDSGGIQETQYF. The V call is TRBV5-4, the J call TRBJ2-5; 10 bases fit TRBD2. V trimming: 0 bases; J trimming: 1 base; junction bases outside the gene matches: 3. CDR1 SGHNT and CDR2 YYREEE come from the germline V gene (reference sequence). The CDR3 sequence is 16 residues long.

The chain couples TRBV28 to TRBJ1-1; D gene ambiguous. Trimming took 5 bases from V and 6 from J, leaving 19 bases between them. The CDR3 has 15 amino acids. The germline gives CDR1 MDHEN, CDR2 SYDVKM. This chain's CDR3 is CASSPRTGPGSEAFF. The CDR3 region has the DNA TGTGCCAGCAGTCCTCGGACCGGACCGGGGTCTGAAGCTTTCTTT.

The chain uses TRBV5-1 and TRBJ2-5, with TRBD2 matching over 10 bases. V lost 5 bases to trimming and J lost 5 bases; unmatched junction nucleotides: 9. Germline CDR1 and CDR2: SGHRS and YFSETQ. The CDR3 extends over 15 amino acids. The CDR3 protein is CASRSEAGGLETQYF. In DNA, the CDR3 is TGCGCCAGCAGATCTGAAGCGGGGGGGCTGGAGACCCAGTACTTC.

The CDR3 nucleotides are TGTGCCAGCAGCTTAGTGGCGGGCTCTGGAAACACCATATATTTT. It specifies CASSLVAGSGNTIYF. The chain recombines TRBV7-8 with TRBJ1-3; no definite D call. Germline CDR1 is SGHVS and CDR2 is FQNEAQ. Trimming stripped 1 base from V and 0 bases from J, with 7 bases between. The CDR3 has 15 amino acids.